Presented here are 7 T cell receptor beta chains from one specimen sequenced in a study of cytomegalovirus exposure and HLA in healthy donors. A multiplex PCR was run with 60 Vbeta primers and 13 Jbeta primers. Sequencing was performed with immunoSEQ multiplex PCR; in TCRdb, only in-frame clones are kept and a portion is missing. The sample contains approximately 190,000 clones, around 90% of which appear only once. Sequencing was performed on PBMCs. The receptor set was obtained from a boy between 2 and 10 years old in good health and CMV-seronegative.

This chain uses TRBV28 with TRBJ2-7; the D gene is possibly TRBD1 (5 bases). CDR1 and CDR2 from the germline V gene are MDHEN and SYDVKM. The V end was cut by 6 bases, the J end by 0 bases, with 15 bases between. The length of the CDR3 is 15 residues. The chain's CDR3 is CASSPLGQSSYEQYF. In DNA form, the CDR3 reads TGTGCCAGCAGCCCCTTGGGGCAGAGCTCCTACGAGCAGTACTTC.

This chain connects TRBV28 to TRBJ1-2; a possible D gene is TRBD1 (6 bases). Germline V gene data show CDR1 as MDHEN and CDR2 as SYDVKM. V lost 1 base and J lost 6, with 6 bases in between. This CDR3 has 12 residues. CDR3 amino acids: CASSLYRDGYTF. CDR3 nucleotides: TGTGCCAGCAGTTTATACAGGGATGGCTACACCTTC.

The chain joins TRBV13 to TRBJ2-7; 11 nucleotides match TRBD2. Germline CDR1 reads PRHDT; CDR2 reads FYEKMQ (reference sequence). Unmatched junction bases numbered 4, after V lost 3 bases and J lost 3 bases. This CDR3 contains 15 residues. The CDR3 DNA sequence: TGTGCCAGCAGCTTCGGGACTAGCGGCGGCTACGAGCAGTACTTC. Translation gives CASSFGTSGGYEQYF.

The chain has TRBV28 and TRBJ2-7; D unresolved. From germline, CDR1 is MDHEN and CDR2 SYDVKM. Between the trimmed V and J ends, which lost 4 bases and 3 bases, there was a span of 13 bases. The CDR3 runs 14 residues. The CDR3 protein is CASSSRRGNYEQYF. The CDR3 nucleotides are TGTGCCAGCAGTTCACGCAGAGGAAACTACGAGCAGTACTTC.

This clone showed up many times. The CDR3 nucleotides are TGTGCCATCATGCGGAAGACTAATGAAAAACTGTTTTTT. This sequence encodes CAIMRKTNEKLFF. V usage is TRBV10-3 and J usage is TRBJ1-4, with unresolved D. V shed 7 bases and J shed 2 bases, with 8 bases lying between them. In germline, CDR1 is ENHRY, CDR2 SYGVKD. The CDR3 length is 13 residues.

The genes are TRBV6-1 and TRBJ2-7, with D tentatively TRBD2 (6 bases). From germline, CDR1 is MNHNS and CDR2 SASEGT. There are 17 residues in the CDR3. Trimming shortened V by 1 base and J by 1 base, and 17 bases separated the two germline ends. CDR3 region: CASSEDGGKGWSYEQYF. The CDR3, as DNA: TGTGCCAGCAGTGAAGATGGGGGGAAGGGATGGTCCTACGAGCAGTACTTC.

This sequence joins TRBV5-1 and TRBJ1-1; no definite D call. Looked up from germline, CDR1 is SGHRS and CDR2 is YFSETQ. Trimming pared 0 bases from V and 0 bases from J, leaving 9 bases between. The CDR3 has 15 residues. The CDR3 DNA is TGCGCCAGCAGCTTGGCACAGACCATGAACACTGAAGCTTTCTTT. Translation gives CASSLAQTMNTEAFF.